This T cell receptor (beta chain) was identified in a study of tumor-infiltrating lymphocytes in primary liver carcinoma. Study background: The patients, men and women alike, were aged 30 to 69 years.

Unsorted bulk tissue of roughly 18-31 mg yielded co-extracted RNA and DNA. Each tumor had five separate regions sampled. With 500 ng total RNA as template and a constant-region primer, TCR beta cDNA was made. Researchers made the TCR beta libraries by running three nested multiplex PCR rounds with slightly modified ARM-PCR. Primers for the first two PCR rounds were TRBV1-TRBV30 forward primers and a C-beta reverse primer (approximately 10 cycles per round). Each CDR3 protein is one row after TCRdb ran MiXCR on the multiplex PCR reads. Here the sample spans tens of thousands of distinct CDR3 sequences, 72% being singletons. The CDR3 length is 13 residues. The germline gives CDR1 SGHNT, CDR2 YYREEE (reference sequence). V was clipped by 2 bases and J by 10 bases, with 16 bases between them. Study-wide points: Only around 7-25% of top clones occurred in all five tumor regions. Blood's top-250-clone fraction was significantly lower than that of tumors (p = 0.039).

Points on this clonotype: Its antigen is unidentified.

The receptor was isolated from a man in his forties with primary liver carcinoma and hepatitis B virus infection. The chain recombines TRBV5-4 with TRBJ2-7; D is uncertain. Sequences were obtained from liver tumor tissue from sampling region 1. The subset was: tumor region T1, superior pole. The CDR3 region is CASSLGISREQYF. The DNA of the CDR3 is TGTGCCAGCAGCTTAGGGATTAGTCGTGAACAGTACTTC. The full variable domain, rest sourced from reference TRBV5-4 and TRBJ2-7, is ETGVTQSPTHLIKTRGQQVTLRCSSQSGHNTVSWYQQALGQGPQFIFQYYREEENGRGNFPPRFSGLQFPNYSSELNVNALELDDSALYLCASSLGISREQYFGPGTRLTVT.